These T cell receptor beta chains were read from a single sample in a study of cytomegalovirus exposure and HLA in healthy donors. Measured with immunoSEQ multiplex PCR; TCRdb has only the in-frame clones, and not every one. The data contain about 120,000 clones, 79% of them singletons. Source material: PBMCs. Source of these receptors: a man aged 25 to 45 in good health and CMV-seropositive. Both conserved end residues are part of each CDR3. A D gene is named only where the DNA matches it firmly. Size is stated for part of the rows, as once, few or many counts, or as a class when the clone is expanded.

size: .
D: TRBD1
J: TRBJ1-6
V: TRBV7-2
CDR3: CASRTGFNSPLHF
DNA: TGTGCCAGCAGGACAGGGTTTAATTCACCCCTCCACTTT

size: .
D: .
J: TRBJ2-1
V: TRBV10-2
CDR3: CASSGTAPAWVDEQFF
DNA: TGCGCCAGCAGTGGGACTGCCCCAGCCTGGGTCGATGAGCAGTTCTTC

size: .
D: .
J: TRBJ1-4
V: TRBV28
CDR3: CASIEGTNNEKLFF
DNA: TGTGCCAGCATCGAGGGCACCAATAATGAAAAACTGTTTTTT

size: .
D: .
J: TRBJ2-2
V: TRBV29-1
CDR3: CSVESPGIPGELFF
DNA: TGCAGCGTTGAAAGCCCGGGAATCCCCGGGGAGCTGTTTTTT

size: .
D: .
J: TRBJ1-3
V: TRBV5-4
CDR3: CASSFDRFSGNTIYF
DNA: TGTGCCAGCAGCTTTGACAGATTCTCTGGAAACACCATATATTTT

size: .
D: .
J: TRBJ2-7
V: TRBV4-1
CDR3: CASRDTGSYEQYF
DNA: TGCGCCAGCAGGGACACTGGTTCCTACGAGCAGTACTTC

size: .
D: .
J: TRBJ1-2
V: TRBV4-3
CDR3: CASSQDPPPVTGYTF
DNA: TGCGCCAGCAGCCAAGATCCCCCCCCGGTAACTGGCTACACCTTC

size: once
D: TRBD2
J: TRBJ2-5
V: TRBV6-6
CDR3: CASRFLGGVGETQYF
DNA: TGTGCCAGCAGATTCCTCGGGGGGGTGGGAGAGACCCAGTACTTC

size: .
D: TRBD1
J: TRBJ2-3
V: TRBV5-4
CDR3: CASGSRTGSTGTQYF
DNA: TGTGCCAGCGGCTCGAGGACAGGGTCGACAGGTACGCAGTATTTT

size: .
D: TRBD1
J: TRBJ1-3
V: TRBV6-5
CDR3: CASRQGGGNTIYF
DNA: TGTGCCAGCAGACAGGGGGGTGGAAACACCATATATTTT

size: .
D: TRBD2
J: TRBJ2-3
V: TRBV4-3
CDR3: CASSQMGGLGTDTQYF
DNA: TGCGCCAGCAGCCAGATGGGGGGACTAGGGACAGATACGCAGTATTTT

size: .
D: .
J: TRBJ2-3
V: TRBV29-1
CDR3: CSVEDLPGRTDTQYF
DNA: TGCAGCGTTGAAGATCTGCCAGGGAGGACAGATACGCAGTATTTT

size: .
D: .
J: TRBJ1-2
V: TRBV5-1
CDR3: CASRRTEYYGYTF
DNA: TGCGCCAGCAGACGGACAGAATACTATGGTTACACCTTC

size: .
D: .
J: TRBJ2-4
V: TRBV2
CDR3: CASTKENTGPYF
DNA: TGTGCCAGCACCAAAGAAAATACAGGCCCGTACTTC